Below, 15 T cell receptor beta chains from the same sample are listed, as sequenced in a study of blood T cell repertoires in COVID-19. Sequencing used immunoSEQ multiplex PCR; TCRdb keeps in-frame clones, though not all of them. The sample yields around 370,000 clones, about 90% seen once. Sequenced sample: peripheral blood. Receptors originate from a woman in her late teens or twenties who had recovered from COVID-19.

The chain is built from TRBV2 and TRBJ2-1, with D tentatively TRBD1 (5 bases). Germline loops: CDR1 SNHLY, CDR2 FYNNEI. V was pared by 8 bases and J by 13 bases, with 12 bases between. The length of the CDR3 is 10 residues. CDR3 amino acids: CASSLTAQFF. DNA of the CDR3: TGTGCCAGCTCCCTGACAGCTCAGTTCTTC.

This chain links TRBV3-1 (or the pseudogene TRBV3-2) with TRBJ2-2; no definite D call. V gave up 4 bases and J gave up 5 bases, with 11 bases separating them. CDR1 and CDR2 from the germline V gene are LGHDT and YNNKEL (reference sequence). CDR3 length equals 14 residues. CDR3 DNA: TGTGCCAGCAGCCCCCCATTCGGGACCGGGGAGCTGTTTTTT. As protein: CASSPPFGTGELFF.

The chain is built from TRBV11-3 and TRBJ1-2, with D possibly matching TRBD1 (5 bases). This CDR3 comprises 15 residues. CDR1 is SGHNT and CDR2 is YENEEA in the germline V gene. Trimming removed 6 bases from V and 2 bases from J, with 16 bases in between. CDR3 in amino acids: CASRERGGGNYGYTF. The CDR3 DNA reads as TGTGCCAGCAGAGAGAGGGGAGGTGGAAACTATGGCTACACCTTC. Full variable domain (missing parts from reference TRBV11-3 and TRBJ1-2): EAGVVQSPRYKIIEKKQPVAFWCNPISGHNTLYWYLQNLGQGPELLIRYENEEAVDDSQLPKDRFSAERLKGVDSTLKIQPAELGDSAVYLCASRERGGGNYGYTFGSGTRLTVV.

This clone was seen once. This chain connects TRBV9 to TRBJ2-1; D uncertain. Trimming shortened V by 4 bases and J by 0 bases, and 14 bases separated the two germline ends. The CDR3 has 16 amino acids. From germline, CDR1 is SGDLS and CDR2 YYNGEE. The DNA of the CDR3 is TGTGCCAGCAGCTTAAGTGGAGTCTTCTCCTACAATGAGCAGTTCTTC. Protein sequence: CASSLSGVFSYNEQFF.

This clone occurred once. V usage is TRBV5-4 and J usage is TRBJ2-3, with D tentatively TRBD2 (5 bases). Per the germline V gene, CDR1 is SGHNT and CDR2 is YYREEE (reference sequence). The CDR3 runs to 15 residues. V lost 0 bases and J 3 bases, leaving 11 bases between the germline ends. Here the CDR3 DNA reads TGTGCCAGCAGCTTGGCCGGGTGGGAGACAGATACGCAGTATTTT. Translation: CASSLAGWETDTQYF.

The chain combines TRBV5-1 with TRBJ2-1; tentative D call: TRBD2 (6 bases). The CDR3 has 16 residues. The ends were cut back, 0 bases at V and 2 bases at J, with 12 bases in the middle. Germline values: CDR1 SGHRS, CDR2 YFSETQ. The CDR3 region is CASSLDEGTPYNEQFF. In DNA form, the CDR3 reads TGCGCCAGCAGCTTGGACGAGGGGACTCCCTACAATGAGCAGTTCTTC.

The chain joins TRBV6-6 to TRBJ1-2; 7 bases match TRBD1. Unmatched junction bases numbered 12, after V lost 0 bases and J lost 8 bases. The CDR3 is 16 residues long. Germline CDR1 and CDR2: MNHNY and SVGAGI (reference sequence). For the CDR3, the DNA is TGTGCCAGCAGTTACTCGAGCTTCGGGGACAGCGGGGGCTACACCTTC. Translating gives CASSYSSFGDSGGYTF.

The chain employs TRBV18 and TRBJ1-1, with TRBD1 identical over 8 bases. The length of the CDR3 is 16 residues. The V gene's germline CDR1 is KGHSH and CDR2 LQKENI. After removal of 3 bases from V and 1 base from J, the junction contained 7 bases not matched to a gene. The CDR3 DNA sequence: TGTGCCAGCTCACCGGACTACAGGGGGGCGAACACTGAAGCTTTCTTT. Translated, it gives CASSPDYRGANTEAFF. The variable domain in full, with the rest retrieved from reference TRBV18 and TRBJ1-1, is NAGVMQNPRHLVRRRGQEARLRCSPMKGHSHVYWYRQLPEEGLKFMVYLQKENIIDESGMPKERFSAEFPKEGPSILRIQQVVRGDSAAYFCASSPDYRGANTEAFFGQGTRLTVV.

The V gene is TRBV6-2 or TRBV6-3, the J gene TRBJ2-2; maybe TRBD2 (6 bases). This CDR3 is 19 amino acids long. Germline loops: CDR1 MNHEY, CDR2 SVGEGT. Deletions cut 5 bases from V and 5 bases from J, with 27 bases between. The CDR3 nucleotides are TGTGCCAGCAGTCCGTGGGGGACTCCGGGCAGGGCGTTAACCGGGGAGCTGTTTTTT. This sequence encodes CASSPWGTPGRALTGELFF.

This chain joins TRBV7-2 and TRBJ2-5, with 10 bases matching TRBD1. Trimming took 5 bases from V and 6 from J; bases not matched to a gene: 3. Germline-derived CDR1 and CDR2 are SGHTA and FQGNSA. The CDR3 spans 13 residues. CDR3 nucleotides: TGTGCCAGCAGCCGGGGACAGGGGAAGACCCAGTACTTC. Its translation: CASSRGQGKTQYF.

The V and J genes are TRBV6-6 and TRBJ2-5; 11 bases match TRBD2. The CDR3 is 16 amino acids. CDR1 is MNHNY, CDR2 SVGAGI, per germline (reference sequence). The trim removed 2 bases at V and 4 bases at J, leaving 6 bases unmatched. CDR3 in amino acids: CASSYGTSGLPETQYF. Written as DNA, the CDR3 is TGTGCCAGCAGTTACGGGACTAGCGGACTCCCAGAGACCCAGTACTTC.

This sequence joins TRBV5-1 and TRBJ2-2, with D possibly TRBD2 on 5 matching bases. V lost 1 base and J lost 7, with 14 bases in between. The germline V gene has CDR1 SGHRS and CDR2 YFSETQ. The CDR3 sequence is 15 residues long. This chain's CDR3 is CASSLTSVPVGELFF. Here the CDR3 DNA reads TGCGCCAGCAGCTTGACTAGTGTGCCCGTCGGGGAGCTGTTTTTT.

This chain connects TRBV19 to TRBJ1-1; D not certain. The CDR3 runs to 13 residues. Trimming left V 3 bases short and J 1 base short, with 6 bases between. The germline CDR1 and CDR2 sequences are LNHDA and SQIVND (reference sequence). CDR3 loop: CASSMSGNTEAFF. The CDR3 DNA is TGTGCCAGTAGTATGTCCGGGAACACTGAAGCTTTCTTT.

The CDR3 sequence is CASSYPTVNTEAFF. The DNA of the CDR3 is TGTGCCAGCAGTTACCCGACAGTGAACACTGAAGCTTTCTTT. This chain uses TRBV6-2 or TRBV6-3 with TRBJ1-1, with a possible D match to TRBD1 (5 bases). Trimming left V 2 bases short and J 0 bases short, with 7 bases between. Germline assignment: CDR1 MNHEY and CDR2 SVGEGT. The CDR3 contains 14 residues.

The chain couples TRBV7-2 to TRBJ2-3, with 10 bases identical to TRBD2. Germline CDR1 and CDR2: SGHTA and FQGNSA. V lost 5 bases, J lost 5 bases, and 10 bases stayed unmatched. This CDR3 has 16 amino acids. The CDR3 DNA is TGTGCCAGCAGCCCCCTAGCGGGAGCGCGGATAGATACGCAGTATTTT. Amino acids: CASSPLAGARIDTQYF. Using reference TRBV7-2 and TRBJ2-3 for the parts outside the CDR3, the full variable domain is GAGVSQSPSNKVTEKGKDVELRCDPISGHTALYWYRQSLGQGLEFLIYFQGNSAPDKSGLPSDRFSAERTGGSVSTLTIQRTQQEDSAVYLCASSPLAGARIDTQYFGPGTRLTVL.